Each of the 8 T cell receptor beta chains below was sequenced from the same sample in a study of T cell responses to AZD1222 COVID-19 vaccine. Only in-frame clones appear in the TCRdb table, and some are missing; sequencing was by immunoSEQ multiplex PCR. The table has some 99,000 clones, about 88% seen once. The input for sequencing was peripheral blood, taken on day 0 of AZD1222 vaccination. These receptors originate from an adult in good health.

V is TRBV30 and J is TRBJ2-2; D is undetermined. Per germline, CDR1 GTSNPN and CDR2 SVGIG (reference sequence). The ends were cut back, 1 base at V and 6 bases at J, with 3 bases in the middle. The CDR3 sequence is 11 residues long. CDR3 loop: CAWSGSGELFF. The CDR3 nucleotides are TGTGCCTGGAGTGGATCCGGGGAGCTGTTTTTT.

This rearrangement joins TRBV5-1 to TRBJ2-1; D unclear. The V end was cut by 0 bases, the J end by 5 bases, with 9 bases between. This CDR3 spans 14 amino acids. Germline assignment: CDR1 SGHRS and CDR2 YFSETQ. The CDR3 loop reads CASSLGTHNNEQFF. The CDR3 DNA is TGCGCCAGCAGCTTGGGAACTCACAACAATGAGCAGTTCTTC.

The chain employs TRBV5-7 and TRBJ2-3; D uncertain. TRBV5-7 is reported as an ORF; its role is uncertain. This CDR3 has 15 amino acids. The V gene lost 0 bases and the J gene lost 1 base, with 9 bases spanning the gap. The CDR3 DNA sequence: TGTGCCAGCAGCTTGGGTGGCCGGGGCACAGATACGCAGTATTTT. As protein: CASSLGGRGTDTQYF.

The CDR3 nucleotides read TGCGCCAGCAGCTCTCCGACTAGCGGGGAAACCTACAATGAGCAGTTCTTC. Translating it yields CASSSPTSGETYNEQFF. This rearrangement joins TRBV5-1 to TRBJ2-1; 11 bases are shared with TRBD2. CDR3 length: 17 amino acids. Per the germline V gene, CDR1 is SGHRS and CDR2 is YFSETQ. With V trimmed by 3 bases and J by 2 bases, 7 bases remained unmatched. Filled out from reference TRBV5-1 and TRBJ2-1, the complete variable domain reads KAGVTQTPRYLIKTRGQQVTLSCSPISGHRSVSWYQQTPGQGLQFLFEYFSETQRNKGNFPGRFSGRQFSNSRSEMNVSTLELGDSALYLCASSSPTSGETYNEQFFGPGTRLTVL.

The rearrangement links TRBV15 to TRBJ1-2, with TRBD1 matching 11 bases. The CDR3 runs 16 residues. V shed 7 bases, J shed 3 bases, and the junction held 10 bases outside the gene matches. CDR1 is LNHNV and CDR2 is YYDKDF in the germline V gene (reference sequence). This CDR3 reads CATTPGTGGVDYGYTF. The CDR3 DNA reads TGTGCCACCACCCCCGGGACAGGGGGAGTAGACTATGGCTACACCTTC.

This rearrangement joins TRBV6-5 to TRBJ1-3; the D gene is possibly TRBD1 (6 bases). The CDR3 runs 15 residues. CDR1 and CDR2 from the germline V gene are MNHEY and SVGAGI. Deletions cut 9 bases from V and 0 bases from J, with 15 bases between. CDR3 coding DNA: TGTGCCAGTAGCAGGGGACCTACCTCTGGAAACACCATATATTTT. Amino acids: CASSRGPTSGNTIYF.

This clone was seen a few times. The V call is TRBV7-3, the J call TRBJ2-1; 7 positions match TRBD2. This CDR3 is built from 14 residues. Germline loops: CDR1 SGHTA, CDR2 FQGTGA. The trim removed 2 bases at V and 4 bases at J, leaving 2 bases unmatched. CDR3 sequence (DNA): TGTGCCAGCAGCTTAGCGGGAGATTACAATGAGCAGTTCTTC. Encoded protein: CASSLAGDYNEQFF.

The J gene is TRBJ2-3, the V gene TRBV9; 8 nucleotides align to TRBD1. Losses at the gene ends were 0 bases for V and 1 base for J; bases not matched to a gene: 4. There are 16 residues in the CDR3. CDR1 and CDR2 from the germline V gene are SGDLS and YYNGEE. The CDR3 protein is CASSVGGQDRTDTQYF. The CDR3 nucleotides read TGTGCCAGCAGCGTAGGGGGACAGGACCGCACAGATACGCAGTATTTT.